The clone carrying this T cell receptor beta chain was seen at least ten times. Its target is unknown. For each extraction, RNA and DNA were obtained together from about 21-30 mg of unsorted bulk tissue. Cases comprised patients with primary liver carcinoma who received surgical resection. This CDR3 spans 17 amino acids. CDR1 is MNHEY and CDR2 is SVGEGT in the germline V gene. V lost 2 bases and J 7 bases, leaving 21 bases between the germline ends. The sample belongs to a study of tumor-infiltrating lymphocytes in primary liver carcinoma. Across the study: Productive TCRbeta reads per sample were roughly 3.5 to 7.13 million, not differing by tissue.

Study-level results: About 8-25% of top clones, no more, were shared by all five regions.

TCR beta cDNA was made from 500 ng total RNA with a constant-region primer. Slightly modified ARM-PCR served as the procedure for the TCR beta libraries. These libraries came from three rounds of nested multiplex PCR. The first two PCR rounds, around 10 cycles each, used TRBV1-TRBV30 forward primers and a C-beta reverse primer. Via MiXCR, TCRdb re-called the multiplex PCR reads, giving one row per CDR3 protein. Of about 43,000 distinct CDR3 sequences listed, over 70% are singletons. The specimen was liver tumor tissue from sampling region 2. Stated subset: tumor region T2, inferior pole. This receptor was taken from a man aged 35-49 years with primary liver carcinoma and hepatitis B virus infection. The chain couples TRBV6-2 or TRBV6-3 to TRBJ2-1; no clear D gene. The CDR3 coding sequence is TGTGCCAGCAGTTACGGGTCCACTCTAACCGGAGAAAATGAGCAGTTCTTC. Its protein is CASSYGSTLTGENEQFF.